Shown below are 30 T cell receptor beta chains from a single sample sequenced in a study of T cells generated in artificial thymic organoids. Separate semi-nested PCRs amplified TCRalpha and TCRbeta libraries using constant-region reverse primers in TRAC or TRBC. Using its own MiXCR run on the 5' RACE reads, TCRdb lists one record per CDR3 protein. The table shows 3,000 to 4,000 distinct CDR3 sequences, with about a third occurring only once. The sample consisted of naive CD8+ T cells from blood. The subset denotes: CD3+TCRalphabeta+CD8SP T cells; for blood, CD45RO-CCR7+ naive CD8+ T cells. Receptors originate from a human donor who gave cord blood stem cells for thymic organoid culture, a cardiac surgery patient who gave postnatal thymus, or a blood donor (not recorded which).

With respect to this clonotype: A read error is possible here, since a much larger clone lies one base away. The rearrangement joins TRBV4-1 to TRBJ1-6, with D hard to call. The CDR3 extends over 14 amino acids. The germline V gene encodes CDR1 MGHRA and CDR2 YSYEKL. This CDR3 reads CASSHLSDNSPPHF. CDR3 DNA: TGCGCCAGCAGCCATCTCAGCGATAATTCACCCCCCCACTTT.

By its share, this clonotype is medium-sized. The chain links TRBV20-1 to TRBJ2-1; D gene unclear. Germline-derived CDR1 and CDR2 are DFQATT and SNEGSKA (reference sequence). Trimming took off 0 bases at V and 2 bases at J, with 2 bases between the two ends. The CDR3 loop spans 12 amino acids. The CDR3 DNA reads as TGCAGTGCTAGAGACCCCTACAATGAGCAGTTCTTC. Protein sequence: CSARDPYNEQFF.

The J gene is TRBJ2-1, the V gene TRBV29-1, with a tentative D call TRBD2 (6 bases). This CDR3 has 16 amino acids. Trimming left V 8 bases short and J 3 bases short, with 23 bases between. Germline V gene lookup returns CDR1 SQVTM and CDR2 ANQGSEA. The CDR3 region has the DNA TGCAGCCTATGGGGCGGGGAGCGGATGGGCTACAATGAGCAGTTCTTC. Amino acid sequence: CSLWGGERMGYNEQFF.

As to this clonotype: A much larger clonotype is one base distant, so this may be a read error. The chain carries TRBV27 and TRBJ2-3, with TRBD2 identical over 15 bases. Looked up from germline, CDR1 is MNHEY and CDR2 is SMNVEV (reference sequence). The CDR3 consists of 16 residues. For the CDR3, the DNA is TGTGCCGGCAGTTCAGGACTAGCGGGAGGGGCAGATACGCAGTATTTT. This codes for CAGSSGLAGGADTQYF.

The chain joins TRBV30 to TRBJ2-4; 7 bases agree with TRBD2. The V segment lost 4 bases and the J segment 1 base; nucleotides outside the gene matches: 16. The CDR3 loop spans 18 amino acids. CDR1 and CDR2 from the germline V gene are GTSNPN and SVGIG (reference sequence). The chain's CDR3 is CAWKPGLQTSPAKNIQYF. DNA for the CDR3: TGTGCCTGGAAACCGGGACTACAGACGTCTCCGGCCAAAAACATTCAGTACTTC.

As to this clonotype: The junction shows a germline mismatch at one end, possibly a read error. This chain joins TRBV28 and TRBJ2-3; TRBD1 agrees at 10 bases. This CDR3 spans 18 amino acids. Looked up from germline, CDR1 is MDHEN and CDR2 is SYDVKM. CDR3: CASSSSGTGAPLSDAQYF. CDR3 DNA: TGTGCCAGCAGTTCATCCGGGACAGGGGCCCCGTTGTCAGATGCGCAGTATTTT.

Relative to its sample, this clonotype is large (0.1 to 1%). The CDR3 reads CASRTSLSANEKLFF. CDR3 nucleotide sequence: TGTGCCAGCCGGACATCGCTTTCGGCTAATGAAAAACTGTTTTTT. This chain uses TRBV12-3 or TRBV12-4 with TRBJ1-4, with a possible D match to TRBD1 (5 bases). The CDR3 runs 15 residues. V was pared by 8 bases and J by 3 bases, with 16 bases between.

In its sample, this clonotype is medium-sized. DNA for the CDR3: TGTGCCAGCAGCGTAAGGGCGGGTGGGGGTGACACTGAAGCTTTCTTT. Its translation is CASSVRAGGGDTEAFF. This chain links TRBV7-9 with TRBJ1-1; the D gene is possibly TRBD1 (5 bases). The CDR3 sequence is 16 residues long. Germline loops: CDR1 SEHNR, CDR2 FQNEAQ (reference sequence). V was trimmed by 5 bases and J by 3 bases, leaving 19 bases between them.

The rearrangement uses TRBV5-1 and TRBJ2-7; D is undetermined. The CDR3 has 13 amino acids. The V gene lost 0 bases and the J gene lost 3 bases, with 7 bases spanning the gap. Per the germline V gene, CDR1 is SGHRS and CDR2 is YFSETQ. CDR3 sequence: CASSLADDYEQYF. The CDR3 region has the DNA TGCGCCAGCAGCTTGGCAGATGACTACGAGCAGTACTTC.

The gene calls are TRBV5-4 and TRBJ2-7; TRBD2 might be the D (6 bases). Trimming removed 2 bases at V and 6 bases at J, with 15 bases between. Germline V gives CDR1 SGHNT, CDR2 YYREEE (reference sequence). The CDR3 runs to 14 residues. CDR3 amino acids: CASSFQGGAGEQYF. CDR3 DNA sequence: TGTGCCAGCAGCTTCCAAGGAGGGGCCGGCGAGCAGTACTTC.

This clonotype was counted a few times. The rearrangement links TRBV7-9 to TRBJ2-1; no definite D call. The V end lost 1 base, the J end lost 7 bases, and 14 bases lay between the germline ends. The germline gives CDR1 SEHNR, CDR2 FQNEAQ (reference sequence). The CDR3 has 15 residues. DNA for the CDR3: TGTGCCAGCAGCTTAGGACCCCCGGTGGGGAATGAGCAGTTCTTC. Translation: CASSLGPPVGNEQFF. The whole variable domain, remainder taken from reference TRBV7-9 and TRBJ2-1, is DTGVSQNPRHKITKRGQNVTFRCDPISEHNRLYWYRQTLGQGPEFLTYFQNEAQLEKSRLLSDRFSAERPKGSFSTLEIQRTEQGDSAMYLCASSLGPPVGNEQFFGPGTRLTVL.

Within the sample, this clonotype is medium-sized (0.01 to 0.1%). The CDR3 loop is CASSVADNSYEQYF. CDR3 nucleotides: TGTGCCAGCAGCGTAGCGGACAACTCCTACGAGCAGTACTTC. The chain couples TRBV9 to TRBJ2-7; tentatively, D is TRBD1 (5 bases). This CDR3 region has 14 residues. V lost 0 bases, J lost 0 bases, and 7 bases lay in between. The germline V gene encodes CDR1 SGDLS and CDR2 YYNGEE.

The chain employs TRBV19 and TRBJ2-1; 9 positions agree with TRBD2. The ends lost 5 bases at V and 8 bases at J; junction bases unmatched: 10. The CDR3 contains 15 residues. CDR1 LNHDA and CDR2 SQIVND come from the germline V gene (reference sequence). Written as DNA, the CDR3 is TGTGCCAGTAGTCCAGCGGGAGGCCGGGGGGATGAGCAGTTCTTC. This translates into CASSPAGGRGDEQFF.

This clonotype has only one observation. At one end the junction does not follow the germline gene, possibly because of a read error. The chain combines TRBV5-5 with TRBJ2-7; unclear D gene. The CDR3 runs 14 residues. Germline V gives CDR1 SGHKS, CDR2 YYEKEE (reference sequence). CDR3 loop: CASSLVGSSYEQYF. DNA of the CDR3: TGTGCCAGCAGCTTGGTGGGCAGCTCCTATGAGCAGTACTTC.

The CDR3 DNA sequence: TGTGCCAGCAGCCAACCGGGACTAGCGTCGGTAGAGACCCAGTACTTC. This encodes CASSQPGLASVETQYF. The J gene is TRBJ2-5, the V gene TRBV5-4; 10 bases are a match to TRBD2. Germline V CDR1 and CDR2: SGHNT, YYREEE (reference sequence). Trimming removed 4 bases from V and 4 bases from J; junction bases left unmatched: 10. CDR3 size: 16 residues.

Only one count was recorded for this clonotype. The rearrangement uses TRBV5-4 and TRBJ2-3; 7 positions agree with TRBD2. The CDR3 totals 15 residues. Germline-derived CDR1 and CDR2 are SGHNT and YYREEE (reference sequence). After removal of 4 bases from V and 2 bases from J, the junction contained 7 bases not matched to a gene. This CDR3 reads CASSLGGGLTDTQYF. In nucleotides, the CDR3 is TGTGCCAGCAGCCTTGGCGGGGGACTCACAGATACGCAGTATTTT. Supplemented by reference TRBV5-4 and TRBJ2-3, the full variable domain reads ETGVTQSPTHLIKTRGQQVTLRCSSQSGHNTVSWYQQALGQGPQFIFQYYREEENGRGNFPPRFSGLQFPNYSSELNVNALELDDSALYLCASSLGGGLTDTQYFGPGTRLTVL.

The V and J genes are TRBV20-1 and TRBJ2-1; D is perhaps TRBD2 (6 bases). The germline CDR1 and CDR2 sequences are DFQATT and SNEGSKA (reference sequence). This CDR3 contains 17 residues. The V and J ends lost 0 bases and 3 bases respectively, with 18 bases between them. The CDR3: CSAREQAGGTLYNEQFF. CDR3 nucleotide sequence: TGCAGTGCTAGAGAGCAGGCGGGTGGGACTCTCTACAATGAGCAGTTCTTC.

This clonotype is labeled medium-sized. The chain joins TRBV4-1 to TRBJ2-1; 7 nucleotides line up with TRBD1. This CDR3 region has 14 residues. J lost 6 bases, V lost 2 bases, and 4 bases had no gene match. Germline lookup yields CDR1 MGHRA and CDR2 YSYEKL. CDR3 protein: CASSQYSGGNEQFF. CDR3 bases: TGCGCCAGCAGCCAATACTCAGGGGGCAATGAGCAGTTCTTC.

The rearrangement joins TRBV12-3 or TRBV12-4 to TRBJ2-3, with 7 positions matching TRBD1. CDR3 length equals 15 residues. Trimming at V came to 5 bases and at J to 6 bases, leaving 11 bases not matched to a gene. The chain's CDR3 is CASSRQGTLRDTQYF. The CDR3 DNA reads as TGTGCCAGCAGTCGACAGGGTACCCTTCGGGATACGCAGTATTTT.

On this clonotype itself: Given a much more abundant clone one base away, this may be a read error. The gene calls are TRBV27 and TRBJ2-3; no firm D call. The CDR3 is made up of 14 amino acids. Per the germline V gene, CDR1 is MNHEY and CDR2 is SMNVEV (reference sequence). V was trimmed by 0 bases and J by 4 bases, leaving 8 bases between them. The CDR3 nucleotides are TGTGCCAGCAGTTTATCGTCCCCCGCAGATACGCAGTATTTT. Encoded protein: CASSLSSPADTQYF.

This clonotype has a handful of counts. CDR3 sequence (DNA): TGTGCCAGCAGCGGGACCTTAATATTCGGCAAGGACGAGCAGTACTTC. Translated, it gives CASSGTLIFGKDEQYF. The chain is built from TRBV7-9 and TRBJ2-7; D is perhaps TRBD1 or TRBD2 (5 bases each). The CDR3 totals 16 residues. V was trimmed by 5 bases and J by 5 bases, leaving 22 bases between them. Germline lookup yields CDR1 SEHNR and CDR2 FQNEAQ (reference sequence).

As regards this clonotype: This may come from a read error, since a much larger clone is one base off. This chain uses TRBV3-1 with TRBJ2-7, with TRBD1 matching over 10 bases. V gave up 8 bases and J gave up 5 bases; unmatched junction bases: 9. This CDR3 spans 14 amino acids. The germline CDR1 and CDR2 sequences are LGHDT and YNNKEL (reference sequence). The CDR3 region is CASGRDRGYDEQYF. CDR3 sequence (DNA): TGTGCCAGCGGCCGGGACAGGGGTTACGACGAGCAGTACTTC.

In this sample, this clonotype turned up a few times. The V gene is TRBV7-9, the J gene TRBJ2-2; tentatively, D is TRBD1 (5 bases). The CDR3 length is 14 residues. The V gene lost 5 bases and the J gene lost 7 bases, with 14 bases spanning the gap. Looked up from germline, CDR1 is SEHNR and CDR2 is FQNEAQ (reference sequence). The DNA for the CDR3 is TGTGCCAGCAGCCCAGAAAGGGGCTTCGGGGAGCTGTTTTTT. Protein: CASSPERGFGELFF.

The chain has TRBV27 and TRBJ1-2, with unresolved D. Germline V lookup: CDR1 MNHEY, CDR2 SMNVEV (reference sequence). The CDR3 sequence is 13 residues long. Trimming pared 3 bases from V and 10 bases from J, leaving 15 bases between. In DNA form, the CDR3 reads TGTGCCAGCAGTTTTTCCCCGAAGAATGACTACACCTTC. Translating gives CASSFSPKNDYTF.

By share of the sample, this clonotype is medium-sized. The chain links TRBV4-2 to TRBJ2-7; possibly TRBD2 for D (6 bases). CDR1 and CDR2 from the germline V gene are LGHNA and YNFKEQ. The CDR3 is 13 residues long. Trimming removed 0 bases at V and 7 bases at J, with 10 bases between. The CDR3 nucleotides are TGTGCCAGCAGCCAAGACGCGGCGGGGGAGCAGTACTTC. Its translation: CASSQDAAGEQYF.

In its sample, this clonotype ranks as medium-sized. V usage is TRBV9 and J usage is TRBJ2-1; TRBD2 matches 11 bases. CDR1 SGDLS and CDR2 YYNGEE come from the germline V gene. V gave up 3 bases and J gave up 4 bases; unmatched junction bases: 6. The CDR3 is 16 residues long. The CDR3: CASSAMTSGVYNEQFF. In nucleotides, the CDR3 is TGTGCCAGCAGCGCTATGACTAGCGGGGTTTACAATGAGCAGTTCTTC.

The V call is TRBV27, the J call TRBJ2-7, with TRBD1 matching 8 bases. This CDR3 is 16 amino acids long. Looked up from germline, CDR1 is MNHEY and CDR2 is SMNVEV (reference sequence). The junction had 10 bases not matched to a gene; V was cut back by 4 bases and J by 2 bases. The CDR3 reads CASSSPRTGNAYEQYF. The DNA of the CDR3 is TGTGCCAGCAGTTCTCCCCGGACAGGGAACGCCTACGAGCAGTACTTC.

The chain links TRBV15 to TRBJ2-2; D not resolved. The germline CDR1 and CDR2 sequences are LNHNV and YYDKDF (reference sequence). The CDR3 covers 13 residues. Trimming removed 0 bases at V and 5 bases at J, with 4 bases between. The CDR3 sequence is CATSRDWTGELFF. The CDR3 DNA is TGTGCCACCAGCAGAGATTGGACCGGGGAGCTGTTTTTT.

This chain joins TRBV30 and TRBJ2-2; 7 bases agree with TRBD2. Per the germline V gene, CDR1 is GTSNPN and CDR2 is SVGIG (reference sequence). V trimming: 0 bases; J trimming: 4 bases; junction bases outside the gene matches: 2. The CDR3 covers 14 residues. The CDR3 spells CAWSVGGVTGELFF. CDR3 nucleotides: TGTGCCTGGAGTGTGGGAGGGGTCACCGGGGAGCTGTTTTTT.

By share of the sample, this clonotype is medium-sized. The rearrangement joins TRBV5-1 to TRBJ2-7, with 10 bases lining up with TRBD1. After removal of 3 bases from V and 4 bases from J, the junction contained 7 bases not matched to a gene. The CDR3 spans 15 residues. Germline V gene sequence: CDR1 SGHRS, CDR2 YFSETQ. The CDR3 reads CASSWNLGQGYEQYF. The CDR3 nucleotides read TGCGCCAGCAGCTGGAATTTGGGACAGGGGTACGAGCAGTACTTC.